By sample fraction, the clone carrying this T cell receptor beta chain is medium-sized. A junction boundary mismatches the germline segment, possibly from a read error. This specimen comes from a study of OX40 agonist ivuxolimab in advanced cancers. Study-level background: Six ivuxolimab dose levels, 0.01 to 10 mg/kg, were given intravenously every 2 weeks. Under the entry rules, prior anti-PD-1, anti-PD-L1 or anti-CTLA-4 therapy was allowed, and roughly 43% had some.

The CDR3 length is 12 residues. Germline CDR1 is MNHEY and CDR2 is SVGAGI. This table comes from immunoSEQ multiplex PCR, and its TCRdb copy is limited to in-frame clones, with some not included. This table holds 5,000 to 6,500 clones, approximately 70% found once. This TCR was sampled from an adult with an advanced solid tumor such as melanoma, head and neck, liver or kidney cancer. The starting material was CD4+ or CD8+ T cells sorted from blood, obtained in a trial of the OX40 agonist ivuxolimab. The chain carries TRBV6-5 and TRBJ2-2, with D uncertain. Here the CDR3 reads CACRRDTGELFF. The CDR3 region has the DNA TGTGCCTGCAGGAGAGACACCGGGGAGCTGTTTTTT.